These 28 T cell receptor beta chains originate from one sample sequenced in a study of shared clonotypes between healthy human individuals. Using immunoSEQ multiplex PCR, the repertoire was profiled, and TCRdb retains in-frame clones only, with some absent. The sample has about 1.5 million clones; roughly 96% are singletons. The source material was naive CD4+ T cells sorted from blood. Documented subset: CD45RA+ positively selected. These receptor sequences come from a man between 25 and 39 years old in good health.

In its sample, this clone was seen once. The rearrangement joins TRBV5-1 to TRBJ1-4; D uncertain. Between the trimmed V and J ends, which lost 4 bases and 6 bases, there was a span of 13 bases. In germline, CDR1 is SGHRS, CDR2 YFSETQ. There are 14 residues in the CDR3. The CDR3 coding sequence is TGCGCCAGCAGCCCCCTCGGAGGTTATGAAAAACTGTTTTTT. It translates to CASSPLGGYEKLFF.

J is TRBJ1-1 and V is TRBV7-9, with D tentatively TRBD1 (5 bases). The CDR3 has 13 amino acids. The ends were cut back, 1 base at V and 6 bases at J, with 9 bases in the middle. Germline V gene sequence: CDR1 SEHNR, CDR2 FQNEAQ (reference sequence). CDR3 region: CASSLGQGSEAFF. In DNA, the CDR3 is TGTGCCAGCAGCTTAGGGCAGGGTTCTGAAGCTTTCTTT.

Turning to this clone: A read error may produce the germline difference seen at one junction end. The CDR3: CSSSLGEQFF. The CDR3 nucleotides are TGCAGTTCTAGCCTGGGTGAGCAGTTCTTC. The chain recombines TRBV20-1 with TRBJ2-1, with TRBD2 as a possible D gene (5 bases). Germline V lookup: CDR1 DFQATT, CDR2 SNEGSKA (reference sequence). The CDR3 consists of 10 residues.

The rearrangement uses TRBV9 and TRBJ2-1; D is perhaps TRBD2 (6 bases). Germline assignment: CDR1 SGDLS and CDR2 YYNGEE. The V end lost 2 bases, the J end lost 7 bases, and 16 bases lay between the germline ends. CDR3 length: 15 amino acids. In nucleotides, the CDR3 is TGTGCCAGCAGCGTGGGACTTGGAGGGGTTAATGAGCAGTTCTTC. Its protein product is CASSVGLGGVNEQFF.

The CDR3 nucleotides read TGTGCCAGCAGCTTAGTCAGGGGAAGGTCTGGCGGGGAGCTGTTTTTT. As protein: CASSLVRGRSGGELFF. This chain uses TRBV11-3 with TRBJ2-2, with D perhaps matching TRBD1 (6 bases). Trimming took 1 base from V and 7 from J, leaving 16 bases between them. Germline lookup yields CDR1 SGHNT and CDR2 YENEEA. This CDR3 has 16 residues.

The J gene is TRBJ1-4, the V gene TRBV5-1; a weak D match, TRBD1 (5 bases). V lost 0 bases to trimming and J lost 1 base, with 7 bases between them. This CDR3 region has 15 residues. Germline V gene sequence: CDR1 SGHRS, CDR2 YFSETQ. CDR3 nucleotide sequence: TGCGCCAGCAGCTTGGGCGGGGGAACTAATGAAAAACTGTTTTTT. This gives the protein CASSLGGGTNEKLFF.

The J gene is TRBJ2-3, the V gene TRBV5-1, with D unresolved. CDR1 is SGHRS, CDR2 YFSETQ, per germline. Deletions cut 1 base from V and 3 bases from J, with 9 bases between. The CDR3 consists of 14 residues. This CDR3 is CASSLSRTTDTQYF. In nucleotides, the CDR3 is TGCGCCAGCAGCTTGTCCCGAACGACAGATACGCAGTATTTT. Based on the CDR3 plus reference TRBV5-1 and TRBJ2-3, the full variable domain is KAGVTQTPRYLIKTRGQQVTLSCSPISGHRSVSWYQQTPGQGLQFLFEYFSETQRNKGNFPGRFSGRQFSNSRSEMNVSTLELGDSALYLCASSLSRTTDTQYFGPGTRLTVL.

The CDR3 DNA follows: TGTGCCAGCAGGAAATCCTCGGGCCTATATTTT. Translation: CASRKSSGLYF. J is TRBJ1-3 and V is TRBV6-1, with no clear D. CDR3 length equals 11 residues. Trimming removed 6 bases at V and 14 bases at J, with 14 bases between. Per germline, CDR1 MNHNS and CDR2 SASEGT.

The chain couples TRBV18 to TRBJ2-7; 9 positions match TRBD1. J lost 2 bases, V lost 5 bases, and 4 bases had no gene match. From germline, CDR1 is KGHSH and CDR2 LQKENI. This CDR3 comprises 14 residues. CDR3 sequence: CASSMDRGPYEQYF. CDR3 sequence (DNA): TGTGCCAGCTCAATGGACAGGGGCCCCTACGAGCAGTACTTC.

The chain uses TRBV14 and TRBJ2-7; perhaps TRBD1 as D (6 bases). The CDR3 is 13 residues long. From germline, CDR1 is SGHDN and CDR2 FVKESK. V lost 3 bases and J 6 bases, leaving 12 bases between the germline ends. DNA for the CDR3: TGTGCCAGCAGCCACGGGACACCGCGCGAGCAGTACTTC. Its translation: CASSHGTPREQYF.

This chain uses TRBV28 with TRBJ1-1; D might be TRBD1 (5 bases). V was clipped by 5 bases and J by 10 bases, with 26 bases between them. The length of the CDR3 is 16 residues. Germline V gene lookup returns CDR1 MDHEN and CDR2 SYDVKM. CDR3 in amino acids: CASSTGPLTLRVIAFF. The CDR3 DNA is TGTGCCAGCAGTACTGGGCCCCTGACTCTCAGGGTTATAGCTTTCTTT.

The gene calls are TRBV27 and TRBJ2-1, with TRBD2 identical over 8 bases. The germline V gene has CDR1 MNHEY and CDR2 SMNVEV (reference sequence). This CDR3 has 14 residues. With 2 bases clipped from V and 10 bases from J, the junction kept 7 bases outside the gene matches. The DNA for the CDR3 is TGTGCCAGCAGTTTACTGGCGGGAGGTCTGGAGCAGTTCTTC. Translation: CASSLLAGGLEQFF.

The chain carries TRBV7-3 and TRBJ1-1; no reliable D call. This CDR3 spans 14 amino acids. V shed 3 bases and J shed 3 bases, with 11 bases lying between them. CDR1 is SGHTA and CDR2 is FQGTGA in the germline V gene. The CDR3 spells CASSFLGTDTEAFF. The CDR3 DNA reads TGTGCCAGCAGCTTTTTAGGCACGGACACTGAAGCTTTCTTT.

This chain uses TRBV5-6 with TRBJ2-3; TRBD1 might be the D (5 bases). The CDR3 has 14 amino acids. V was shortened by 5 bases and J by 2 bases, with 12 bases between the two germline ends. Germline lookup yields CDR1 SGHDT and CDR2 YYEEEE. The CDR3, as DNA: TGTGCCAGCAGGGAATTGGGGCTCACAGATACGCAGTATTTT. Its protein product is CASRELGLTDTQYF.

A single count supports this clone. The gene calls are TRBV28 and TRBJ1-5; D uncertain. Trimming cost V 8 bases and J 6 bases, with 14 bases left between them. CDR1 MDHEN and CDR2 SYDVKM come from the germline V gene. CDR3 length: 13 residues. CDR3 sequence: CASVGVLVQPQHF. The DNA for the CDR3 is TGTGCCAGCGTTGGCGTGTTGGTTCAGCCCCAGCATTTT.

The rearrangement links TRBV6-4 to TRBJ2-2; no definite D call. This CDR3 has 11 amino acids. Germline lookup yields CDR1 MRHNA and CDR2 SNTAGT. With 7 bases removed from V and 6 bases from J, the gap between germline ends came to 6 bases. Here the CDR3 reads CASIPAGELFF. CDR3 DNA sequence: TGTGCCAGCATTCCGGCCGGGGAGCTGTTTTTT.

The chain has TRBV29-1 and TRBJ1-2; perhaps TRBD1 as D (6 bases). With 0 bases removed from V and 7 bases from J, the gap between germline ends came to 12 bases. Germline V lookup: CDR1 SQVTM, CDR2 ANQGSEA. The CDR3 runs 13 residues. The CDR3 region has the DNA TGCAGCGTTGAAGAGACAGGTACCGGTGGCTACACCTTC. It yields the protein CSVEETGTGGYTF.

The rearrangement uses TRBV28 and TRBJ2-2; perhaps TRBD2 as D (5 bases). Trimming stripped 5 bases from V and 1 base from J, with 11 bases between. This CDR3 comprises 15 residues. Germline V gene lookup returns CDR1 MDHEN and CDR2 SYDVKM. CDR3 DNA: TGTGCCAGCAGTCCCCGACTATTGAACACCGGGGAGCTGTTTTTT. It encodes CASSPRLLNTGELFF.

CDR3 coding DNA: TGTGCCAGCAGCTTACAGAAACCAGGGCTGAACACTGAAGCTTTCTTT. This sequence encodes CASSLQKPGLNTEAFF. The chain links TRBV7-9 to TRBJ1-1; possibly TRBD1 for D (5 bases). With 2 bases removed from V and 0 bases from J, the gap between germline ends came to 13 bases. From germline, CDR1 is SEHNR and CDR2 FQNEAQ (reference sequence). The CDR3 runs 16 residues.

The chain carries TRBV28 and TRBJ1-1; TRBD1 aligns across 7 bases. The CDR3 loop spans 13 amino acids. From germline, CDR1 is MDHEN and CDR2 SYDVKM. The ends lost 3 bases at V and 7 bases at J; junction bases unmatched: 5. In DNA form, the CDR3 reads TGTGCCAGCAGTTTCACCGACAGGGATGAAGCTTTCTTT. Translated: CASSFTDRDEAFF.

The rearrangement links TRBV5-1 to TRBJ2-7, with a tentative D call TRBD2 (5 bases). Germline CDR1 reads SGHRS; CDR2 reads YFSETQ. The CDR3 sequence is 14 residues long. Trimming shortened V by 1 base and J by 3 bases, and 11 bases separated the two germline ends. The CDR3 coding sequence is TGCGCCAGCAGCTTGACTAGTGGGGTCTACGAGCAGTACTTC. Translation: CASSLTSGVYEQYF.

The V call is TRBV25-1, the J call TRBJ2-1; D is undetermined. The V gene's germline CDR1 is MGHDK and CDR2 SYGVNS. V was clipped by 6 bases and J by 3 bases, with 15 bases between them. The CDR3 sequence is 15 residues long. The CDR3 region is CASSSRGRNYNEQFF. The CDR3 region has the DNA TGTGCCAGCAGCTCGCGCGGTCGAAACTACAATGAGCAGTTCTTC.

The V and J genes are TRBV6-1 and TRBJ1-1, with D unresolved. V was clipped by 6 bases and J by 0 bases, with 8 bases between them. Germline V gene data show CDR1 as MNHNS and CDR2 as SASEGT. The CDR3 is 13 residues long. CDR3 protein: CASRPEMNTEAFF. The CDR3, as DNA: TGTGCCAGCAGACCAGAGATGAACACTGAAGCTTTCTTT.

The V call is TRBV19, the J call TRBJ2-1; D is ambiguous. V was clipped by 6 bases and J by 0 bases, with 12 bases between them. The CDR3 covers 15 residues. Germline V gene sequence: CDR1 LNHDA, CDR2 SQIVND (reference sequence). The chain's CDR3 is CASREARSSYNEQFF. DNA for the CDR3: TGTGCCAGTAGGGAAGCGAGAAGCTCCTACAATGAGCAGTTCTTC.

This clone was found once. The J gene is TRBJ2-1, the V gene TRBV29-1; tentative D call: TRBD1 (5 bases). V lost 3 bases and J lost 0, with 9 bases in between. Per the germline V gene, CDR1 is SQVTM and CDR2 is ANQGSEA. There are 14 residues in the CDR3. In nucleotides, the CDR3 is TGCAGCGTTGATGACAGTAGCTCCTACAATGAGCAGTTCTTC. Translated, it gives CSVDDSSSYNEQFF.

The J gene is TRBJ2-7, the V gene TRBV5-1, with no clear D. The CDR3 loop spans 15 amino acids. The V end was cut by 0 bases, the J end by 4 bases, with 14 bases between. The germline V gene encodes CDR1 SGHRS and CDR2 YFSETQ. CDR3 protein: CASSLEDVDGYEQYF. The DNA for the CDR3 is TGCGCCAGCAGCTTGGAGGATGTGGACGGGTACGAGCAGTACTTC. Using reference TRBV5-1 and TRBJ2-7 for the parts outside the CDR3, the full variable domain is KAGVTQTPRYLIKTRGQQVTLSCSPISGHRSVSWYQQTPGQGLQFLFEYFSETQRNKGNFPGRFSGRQFSNSRSEMNVSTLELGDSALYLCASSLEDVDGYEQYFGPGTRLTVT.

The gene calls are TRBV28 and TRBJ2-7; no clear D. V was trimmed by 6 bases and J by 0 bases, leaving 9 bases between them. CDR1 is MDHEN and CDR2 is SYDVKM in the germline V gene. This CDR3 has 13 amino acids. CDR3 coding DNA: TGTGCCAGCAGGGTTGGCACCTCCTACGAGCAGTACTTC. This sequence encodes CASRVGTSYEQYF.

The V and J genes are TRBV19 and TRBJ2-5; unclear D gene. The germline V gene encodes CDR1 LNHDA and CDR2 SQIVND (reference sequence). This CDR3 spans 13 amino acids. V lost 0 bases and J lost 4, with 6 bases in between. The CDR3 DNA sequence: TGTGCCAGTAGTATAGATGATGGAGAGACCCAGTACTTC. Amino acids: CASSIDDGETQYF.